The source of this TCR beta chain is a study of blood T cell repertoires in COVID-19 (dated by TCRdb to 2020 to 2022). With respect to the entire study: Collaborator samples came from the United States, Italy and Spain and covered acute and convalescent phases of COVID-19. The material from the prospective study consisted of cDNA or gDNA derived from T cells, B-cell-depleted T cells, or PBMCs. The dataset comprised deeply sampled blood TCRbeta repertoires from subjects exposed to, actively infected with, or recovered from COVID-19. The repertoires were made available in a free public database intended to serve as a resource for research on the immune response to SARS-CoV-2. Samples were obtained from the ongoing ImmuneRACE study (first 160 participants) and from 1,000 to 1,500 subjects provided by 6 global collaborators. A de-identified subject ID, COVID-19 status, age in years and sex were almost always included in the sample metadata. Where available, HLA class I and class II types were taken from metadata supplied by the sample provider and were not determined by assay-based typing.

TCRbeta CDR3 regions were amplified from genomic DNA by means of the immunoSEQ Assay, a bias-controlled multiplex PCR. The study's own analysis went as follows. The number of nucleated cells in each sample was estimated from the amplification of reference gene primers within the assay. To quantify the absolute abundance of each unique TCRbeta CDR3 rearrangement, sequence reads were collapsed and filtered. Productive Simpson clonality was computed per sample as the square root of Simpson's diversity index over productive rearrangements. TCRdb provides this immuneACCESS table in a form limited to in-frame rearrangements. Some clones are lacking; in checked studies, under half of them reflect an unresolved V gene, and why the rest are absent is not known. D and trimming were read from the DNA, whereas the V and J calls and clone size are those reported in that table. The sample includes some 420,000 clones, with 80% to 90% observed a single time. 1% to 1.3% of the sample is held by the ten biggest clonotypes.

Here is what the overall study found, with its caveats: How much clinical and demographic metadata was included differed by source and by participant, and the metadata was provided uncurated.

A note on this clone: The target of this receptor is not known. The sample holds no much larger clone one base away, and base qualities are not on file.

Participants in the prospective study were aged roughly 18 to 89 years, lived in over 20 United States geographic areas, and enrolled through a virtual design. In the prospective study, participants were assigned to cohorts based on the clinical history participants reported in a screening survey and a study questionnaire. Recovered participants in ImmuneRACE Cohort 3 were defined as having two consecutive negative NP/OP PCR tests, clearance from a healthcare professional, or resolution of symptoms. Mobile phlebotomists in the prospective study collected whole blood, serum and a nasopharyngeal or oropharyngeal swab from every participant. Prospective study participants could optionally give additional blood draws and questionnaires over an approximately two-month period. Before DNA extraction, blood samples from the prospective study were shipped at room temperature or frozen. At the junction V is shortened by 7 bases and J by 2 bases; bases outside the gene matches: 2. The CDR3 runs 14 amino acids, cysteine and phenylalanine included. Only CDR3 DNA is held: 42 bases, read in frame from base 1. From a lookup of the germline V gene, CDR1 and CDR2 are MDHEN and SYDVKM.

The sequence derives from a young man who had recovered from COVID-19. The sequence is built from TRBV28 and TRBJ2-2; the central 9 bases match TRBD1. What was sequenced was PBMCs or T cells enriched from blood (not recorded which). The CDR3 corresponds to CASTTGGNTGELFF. The nucleotide sequence is TGTGCCAGCACAACAGGGGGCAACACCGGGGAGCTGTTTTTT. When the CDR3 is completed using the reference TRBV28 and TRBJ2-2 genes on either side, the full variable domain is DVKVTQSSRYLVKRTGEKVFLECVQDMDHENMFWYRQDPGLGLRLIYFSYDVKMKEKGDIPEGYSVSREKKERFSLILESASTNQTSMYLCASTTGGNTGELFFGEGSRLTVL.